Following are 7 T cell receptor beta chains from one sample sequenced in a study of shared clonotypes between healthy human individuals. Using immunoSEQ multiplex PCR, the repertoire was profiled, and TCRdb retains in-frame clones only, with some absent. The sample yields a few million clones, just over 90% seen once. Sequencing was performed on naive CD4+ T cells sorted from blood. The subset here: CD45RA+ positively selected. All receptors derive from a man between 18 and 29 years old in good health.

This clone was recorded once. Other nucleotide sequences from this sample produce the same CDR3. The rearrangement uses TRBV6-5 and TRBJ2-5, with TRBD2 as a possible D gene (5 bases). Germline lookup yields CDR1 MNHEY and CDR2 SVGAGI. The CDR3 contains 14 residues. With 0 bases removed from V and 3 bases from J, the gap between germline ends came to 8 bases. The CDR3 loop is CASSYSSGKETQYF. CDR3 nucleotide sequence: TGTGCCAGCAGTTACTCGTCCGGGAAAGAGACCCAGTACTTC.

To note about this clone: Other nucleotide sequences from this sample produce the same CDR3. CDR3 loop: CASSRDSGANVLTF. DNA for the CDR3: TGTGCCAGCTCTCGGGACTCTGGGGCCAACGTCCTGACTTTC. This chain uses TRBV18 with TRBJ2-6; possible D gene TRBD2, 5 bases. CDR1 is KGHSH, CDR2 LQKENI, per germline. The V and J ends lost 6 bases and 0 bases respectively, with 6 bases between them. There are 14 residues in the CDR3.

J is TRBJ2-3 and V is TRBV18, with 7 bases that match TRBD2. CDR1 is KGHSH, CDR2 LQKENI, per germline. V lost 3 bases, J lost 3 bases, and 12 bases stayed unmatched. This CDR3 spans 17 amino acids. This CDR3 is CASSPRPGGRMTDTQYF. The DNA for the CDR3 is TGTGCCAGCTCACCCCGACCTGGCGGGAGAATGACAGATACGCAGTATTTT.

On this clone itself: The sample has other DNA sequences that encode this CDR3 too. The chain is built from TRBV6-5 and TRBJ2-1; 11 positions agree with TRBD2. Germline assignment: CDR1 MNHEY and CDR2 SVGAGI. CDR3 length: 14 residues. Trimming took 2 bases from V and 10 from J; bases not matched to a gene: 4. CDR3 DNA sequence: TGTGCCAGCAGTTACGGGCTAGCGGGGGGAGAGCAGTTCTTC. Amino acid sequence: CASSYGLAGGEQFF.

This chain's CDR3 is CASSGGLAGPSSTDTQYF. Here the CDR3 DNA reads TGCGCCAGCAGTGGCGGACTAGCGGGACCGTCTAGCACAGATACGCAGTATTTT. The chain employs TRBV10-2 and TRBJ2-3, with TRBD2 matching over 12 bases. The V gene end was trimmed by 4 bases and the J gene end by 0 bases; junction bases not matched to a gene: 8. The CDR3 totals 18 residues. Germline assignment: CDR1 WSHSY and CDR2 SAAADI.

V is TRBV14 and J is TRBJ2-7; TRBD1 matches 9 bases. J lost 1 base, V lost 5 bases, and 6 bases had no gene match. Germline CDR1 reads SGHDN; CDR2 reads FVKESK. There are 15 residues in the CDR3. DNA for the CDR3: TGTGCCAGCAGCGGCCGGGACAGGGCATCCTACGAGCAGTACTTC. This sequence encodes CASSGRDRASYEQYF.

V gene TRBV6-1 combines with J gene TRBJ2-3, with D unresolved. Germline loops: CDR1 MNHNS, CDR2 SASEGT. This CDR3 is 12 amino acids long. V was shortened by 5 bases and J by 2 bases, with 5 bases between the two germline ends. CDR3 coding DNA: TGTGCCAGCAGTCCCATCACAGATACGCAGTATTTT. This codes for CASSPITDTQYF.